A single sample gave rise to the 28 T cell receptor beta chains below, sequenced in a study of blood T cell repertoires in COVID-19. Data came from immunoSEQ multiplex PCR; TCRdb stores just in-frame clones and leaves some out. The sample lists approximately 200,000 clones; approximately 87% were seen once. Sequencing was done on a sample of peripheral blood. The receptors originated from a woman in her forties or fifties with acute or convalescent COVID-19.

The rearrangement joins TRBV18 to TRBJ1-2; 10 bases fit TRBD1. The germline gives CDR1 KGHSH, CDR2 LQKENI. CDR3 length equals 16 residues. The trim removed 1 base at V and 2 bases at J, leaving 4 bases unmatched. The CDR3 sequence: CASSPLTGGKNYGYTF. The CDR3 region has the DNA TGTGCCAGCTCACCACTGACAGGGGGCAAGAACTATGGCTACACCTTC.

This clone was observed a handful of times. V is TRBV6-2 or TRBV6-3 and J is TRBJ2-3; 7 bases are a match to TRBD2. The germline CDR1 and CDR2 sequences are MNHEY and SVGEGT. After removal of 7 bases from V and 4 bases from J, the junction contained 11 bases not matched to a gene. The CDR3 length is 15 residues. In DNA form, the CDR3 reads TGTGCCAGCACCCCAGGAAGCGGGATGGCAGATACGCAGTATTTT. Protein: CASTPGSGMADTQYF.

The chain employs TRBV7-9 and TRBJ2-3; D not certain. V was cut by 6 bases and J by 2 bases, with 3 bases left in between. In germline, CDR1 is SEHNR, CDR2 FQNEAQ (reference sequence). This CDR3 region has 11 residues. The CDR3 protein is CASRYTDTQYF. CDR3 nucleotide sequence: TGTGCCAGCAGGTACACAGATACGCAGTATTTT.

This rearrangement joins TRBV19 to TRBJ2-7; possibly TRBD1 for D (5 bases). Germline CDR1 LNHDA, CDR2 SQIVND (reference sequence). The CDR3 runs to 16 residues. V lost 3 bases and J 6 bases, leaving 21 bases between the germline ends. Here the CDR3 reads CASSISGAGRMGEQYF. In DNA form, the CDR3 reads TGTGCCAGTAGTATCTCGGGCGCAGGGCGGATGGGCGAGCAGTACTTC.

The chain links TRBV9 to TRBJ2-7; the match to TRBD2 covers 10 bases. The CDR3 spans 15 residues. The ends lost 0 bases at V and 4 bases at J; junction bases unmatched: 4. Per the germline V gene, CDR1 is SGDLS and CDR2 is YYNGEE. CDR3 sequence: CASSVGGLAEYEQYF. CDR3 bases: TGTGCCAGCAGCGTAGGTGGACTAGCGGAGTACGAGCAGTACTTC.

The chain is built from TRBV19 and TRBJ1-6, with TRBD1 matching over 12 bases. The CDR3 contains 18 residues. Germline trimming cut 4 bases from V and 5 bases from J; bases unmatched to any gene: 9. CDR1 LNHDA and CDR2 SQIVND come from the germline V gene (reference sequence). The DNA of the CDR3 is TGTGCCAGTAGTACCGGGACAGGGGGCGCTGGGGATAATTCACCCCTCCACTTT. Translated, it gives CASSTGTGGAGDNSPLHF.

The chain links TRBV5-1 to TRBJ1-2; weak D call: TRBD1 (5 bases). Germline CDR1 and CDR2: SGHRS and YFSETQ. V dropped 2 bases and J dropped 4 bases, with 12 bases sitting between them. The CDR3 length is 14 residues. The CDR3 DNA reads TGCGCCAGCAGCTTAGGAGGGGCCAGCTATGGCTACACCTTC. Translated: CASSLGGASYGYTF.

The V call is TRBV19, the J call TRBJ1-2, with no clear D. CDR1 and CDR2 (germline): LNHDA, SQIVND (reference sequence). The CDR3 sequence is 12 residues long. The germline V and J ends were trimmed by 5 bases and 2 bases, with 6 bases remaining between them. In DNA, the CDR3 is TGTGCCAGTAGTGAGGTCAACTATGGCTACACCTTC. Amino acid sequence: CASSEVNYGYTF.

The J gene is TRBJ2-6, the V gene TRBV19, with D hard to call. Germline V gene lookup returns CDR1 LNHDA and CDR2 SQIVND (reference sequence). V shed 4 bases and J shed 4 bases, with 14 bases lying between them. The CDR3 extends over 16 amino acids. CDR3 loop: CASSSPQWSGANVLTF. CDR3 sequence (DNA): TGTGCCAGTAGTAGCCCCCAGTGGTCCGGGGCCAACGTCCTGACTTTC.

V gene TRBV21-1 combines with J gene TRBJ2-5; the table assigns TRBD1, which was not confirmed against the DNA. TRBV21-1 is flagged as a pseudogene. The CDR3 loop spans 19 amino acids. The CDR3 nucleotides are TGTGCCAGCAGCAAGGGGTCCGGGACAGGGAAGATGGCCCAAGAGACCCAGTACTTC. Its protein is CASSKGSGTGKMAQETQYF.

The chain is built from TRBV13 and TRBJ2-1, with 12 bases fitting TRBD2. The J segment lost 8 bases and the V segment lost 1 base, leaving 3 bases of the junction unmatched. Germline CDR1 PRHDT, CDR2 FYEKMQ (reference sequence). The CDR3 is 15 residues long. The CDR3 loop is CASSLVPSGRDEQFF. CDR3 DNA sequence: TGTGCCAGCAGCTTAGTTCCTAGCGGGAGGGATGAGCAGTTCTTC. The full variable domain, completed using reference TRBV13 and TRBJ2-1, is AAGVIQSPRHLIKEKRETATLKCYPIPRHDTVYWYQQGPGQDPQFLISFYEKMQSDKGSIPDRFSAQQFSDYHSELNMSSLELGDSALYFCASSLVPSGRDEQFFGPGTRLTVL.

The CDR3 is CASSVFAGNTIYF. The CDR3 nucleotides are TGTGCCAGCAGTGTATTCGCTGGAAACACCATATATTTT. The V and J genes are TRBV2 and TRBJ1-3, with D uncertain. CDR3 size: 13 residues. Germline CDR1 SNHLY, CDR2 FYNNEI. V was pared by 4 bases and J by 2 bases, with 6 bases between. Complete variable domain (other parts from reference TRBV2 and TRBJ1-3): EPEVTQTPSHQVTQMGQEVILRCVPISNHLYFYWYRQILGQKVEFLVSFYNNEISEKSEIFDDQFSVERPDGSNFTLKIRSTKLEDSAMYFCASSVFAGNTIYFGEGSWLTVV.

This rearrangement joins TRBV12-3 or TRBV12-4 to TRBJ1-5; no clear D gene. The CDR3 runs to 13 residues. The germline V and J ends were trimmed by 7 bases and 5 bases, with 12 bases remaining between them. CDR3: CASKTTAHQPQHF. The CDR3 DNA reads as TGTGCCAGCAAGACCACAGCTCATCAGCCCCAGCATTTT.

The V gene is TRBV6-1, the J gene TRBJ2-3, with D possibly being TRBD1 (8 bases). V lost 3 bases to trimming and J lost 0 bases, with 13 bases between them. Germline V gives CDR1 MNHNS, CDR2 SASEGT. This CDR3 comprises 16 residues. The CDR3 is CASSDPQGGSTDTQYF. DNA for the CDR3: TGTGCCAGCAGTGATCCACAGGGGGGGAGCACAGATACGCAGTATTTT.

V is TRBV10-3 and J is TRBJ2-2, with D tentatively TRBD1 (6 bases). The V end was cut by 3 bases, the J end by 0 bases, with 14 bases between. The CDR3 runs 17 residues. Germline V gives CDR1 ENHRY, CDR2 SYGVKD. The CDR3 nucleotides read TGTGCCATCAGTGATTTGGGAAAGGGGGCGAACACCGGGGAGCTGTTTTTT. Its protein product is CAISDLGKGANTGELFF.

This clone was counted a single time. V and J are TRBV18 and TRBJ1-1; a possible D gene is TRBD1 (6 bases). The CDR3 consists of 14 residues. Germline CDR1 is KGHSH and CDR2 is LQKENI. V was shortened by 2 bases and J by 1 base, with 8 bases between the two germline ends. The CDR3 here is CASSPTGQNTEAFF. As DNA, the CDR3 is TGTGCCAGCTCACCAACGGGACAGAACACTGAAGCTTTCTTT.

The V and J genes are TRBV6-6 and TRBJ2-7, with TRBD1 matching 10 bases. The junction had 5 bases not matched to a gene; V was cut back by 6 bases and J by 6 bases. CDR3 size: 13 residues. Germline-derived CDR1 and CDR2 are MNHNY and SVGAGI (reference sequence). Here the CDR3 reads CASSSRTGGEQYF. The CDR3 DNA reads TGTGCCAGCAGCTCCCGGACAGGGGGCGAGCAGTACTTC.

DNA of the CDR3: TGTGCCAGCAGCCAAGTAGCCGGTAAAAAGACCCAGTACTTC. Protein: CASSQVAGKKTQYF. The chain recombines TRBV3-1 (or the pseudogene TRBV3-2) with TRBJ2-5; D is undetermined. Germline V CDR1 and CDR2: LGHDT, YNNKEL (reference sequence). Trimming shortened V by 1 base and J by 6 bases, and 12 bases separated the two germline ends. The CDR3 contains 14 residues.

V usage is TRBV18 and J usage is TRBJ1-1; 9 bases map to TRBD1. With V trimmed by 8 bases and J by 3 bases, 16 bases remained unmatched. The CDR3 spans 17 residues. In germline, CDR1 is KGHSH, CDR2 LQKENI. The CDR3 sequence: CASTTKTGGRRDTEAFF. The CDR3 DNA is TGTGCCAGCACAACCAAGACAGGGGGTAGGCGGGACACTGAAGCTTTCTTT.

This rearrangement joins TRBV12-3 or TRBV12-4 to TRBJ1-1, with D possibly being TRBD1 (5 bases). V was shortened by 0 bases and J by 11 bases, with 13 bases between the two germline ends. The CDR3 extends over 13 amino acids. The chain's CDR3 is CASSLAGGAGAFF. As DNA, the CDR3 is TGTGCCAGCAGTTTAGCGGGCGGGGCGGGCGCTTTCTTT.

CDR3: CATRNRESIMVNEQFF. The DNA of the CDR3 is TGTGCCACCAGAAACAGGGAGTCTATTATGGTCAATGAGCAGTTCTTC. V gene TRBV24-1 combines with J gene TRBJ2-1, with a tentative D call TRBD1 (6 bases). V shed 7 bases and J shed 6 bases, with 21 bases lying between them. The length of the CDR3 is 16 residues. Germline CDR1 KGHDR, CDR2 SFDVKD.

The chain employs TRBV19 and TRBJ1-2; D possibly corresponds to TRBD1 (5 bases). Trimming took off 9 bases at V and 4 bases at J, with 21 bases between the two ends. The CDR3 is 15 amino acids. Germline V gene data show CDR1 as LNHDA and CDR2 as SQIVND (reference sequence). CDR3 loop: CASFPGTEGTYGYTF. CDR3 bases: TGTGCCAGCTTCCCCGGGACTGAGGGAACCTATGGCTACACCTTC.

This chain links TRBV13 with TRBJ2-2; the D is unclear. Germline values: CDR1 PRHDT, CDR2 FYEKMQ (reference sequence). The CDR3 has 14 amino acids. Trimming pared 5 bases from V and 0 bases from J, leaving 7 bases between. CDR3 coding DNA: TGTGCCAGCAGCCAATTCACGAACACCGGGGAGCTGTTTTTT. Translating it yields CASSQFTNTGELFF. The variable domain in full, with the rest retrieved from reference TRBV13 and TRBJ2-2, is AAGVIQSPRHLIKEKRETATLKCYPIPRHDTVYWYQQGPGQDPQFLISFYEKMQSDKGSIPDRFSAQQFSDYHSELNMSSLELGDSALYFCASSQFTNTGELFFGEGSRLTVL.

The chain is built from TRBV7-2 and TRBJ1-2, with D uncertain. V lost 3 bases, J lost 4 bases, and 9 bases lay in between. Germline values: CDR1 SGHTA, CDR2 FQGNSA. The CDR3 consists of 13 residues. CDR3 sequence reads: CASSFVGTYGYTF. The CDR3 nucleotides are TGTGCCAGCAGCTTCGTGGGCACCTATGGCTACACCTTC. Combining the CDR3 with reference TRBV7-2 and TRBJ1-2 gives the whole variable domain GAGVSQSPSNKVTEKGKDVELRCDPISGHTALYWYRQSLGQGLEFLIYFQGNSAPDKSGLPSDRFSAERTGGSVSTLTIQRTQQEDSAVYLCASSFVGTYGYTFGSGTRLTVV.

This sequence joins TRBV21-1 and TRBJ2-2; the tabulated D call, TRBD2, remains unverified against the DNA. TRBV21-1 constitutes a pseudogene. The CDR3 loop spans 17 amino acids. The CDR3 here is CASSKLLAGLNTGELFF. DNA of the CDR3: TGTGCCAGCAGCAAATTACTAGCGGGCCTGAACACCGGGGAGCTGTTTTTT.

The V and J genes are TRBV10-3 and TRBJ1-4; D is possibly TRBD1 (5 bases). The ends were cut back, 6 bases at V and 0 bases at J, with 8 bases in the middle. The CDR3 spans 14 residues. The germline CDR1 and CDR2 sequences are ENHRY and SYGVKD. CDR3: CAISGGATNEKLFF. The CDR3 DNA reads TGTGCCATCAGCGGGGGTGCAACTAATGAAAAACTGTTTTTT.

The chain combines TRBV6-5 with TRBJ2-2, with 7 bases matching TRBD1. The germline CDR1 and CDR2 sequences are MNHEY and SVGAGI. V trimming: 6 bases; J trimming: 5 bases; junction bases outside the gene matches: 6. This CDR3 has 14 amino acids. The DNA for the CDR3 is TGTGCCAGCAGGTACAGGGGTACAACCGGGGAGCTGTTTTTT. Translation: CASRYRGTTGELFF.

This chain joins TRBV5-1 and TRBJ2-5; 10 nucleotides align to TRBD2. The V segment lost 2 bases and the J segment 1 base; nucleotides outside the gene matches: 2. Germline V gene lookup returns CDR1 SGHRS and CDR2 YFSETQ. CDR3 length: 15 residues. The CDR3 nucleotides read TGCGCCAGCAGCTTCGCTAGCGGGGGCCAAGAGACCCAGTACTTC. The encoded protein is CASSFASGGQETQYF.